Sequencing of this T cell receptor (beta chain) was carried out in a study of metastatic and nonmetastatic thyroid tumors. This clone was picked up many times. All patients were untreated before thyroid surgery. TCRdb re-called clones from the PCR reads using MiXCR. The table lists around 19,000 clones, roughly a sixth of them singletons, with roughly 10% in the top ten. Sample: tumor tissue. The sequence came from a female donor with papillary thyroid cancer or a benign thyroid nodule (not recorded which). Some clones in this sample may be carry-over from other donors' samples.

The CDR3 spells CASSRPYSNQPQHF. The CDR3 DNA sequence: TGTGCCAGCAGTCGACCATATAGCAATCAGCCCCAGCATTTT. The chain is built from TRBV28 and TRBJ1-5; no clear D. Trimming cost V 5 bases and J 0 bases, with 8 bases left between them. The CDR3 contains 14 residues. Germline V gene data show CDR1 as MDHEN and CDR2 as SYDVKM.